The clone carrying this TCR beta chain turned up a few times. Its antigen is unidentified. Cultured CD4+ T-cell DNA underwent Oncomine TCR Beta short-read sequencing. Via MiXCR, TCRdb re-called the PCR reads, giving one row per CDR3 protein. The sample includes about 20,000 distinct CDR3 sequences, around 60% of them seen just once. The data originate from a study of vaccination and CD4 T cells after COVID-19. Study-level information: The study drew post-COVID samples a median roughly 99 days after diagnosis (range 35 to 161). Timing of post-vaccine sample collection was a median roughly 70 days after dose two, with a range of 14 to 241.

Treatment in this sample: roughly ten-day PBMC culture with coronavirus spike peptide pools or control peptides (ViraFEST assay). This TCR was recovered from a human donor who had recovered from COVID-19. The sequenced material came from CD4+ T cells from blood, cultured in vitro.

The DNA of the CDR3 is TGTGCCAGCAGCTTAAGTGGACAGGGGGACACCGGGGAGCTGTTTTTT. It specifies CASSLSGQGDTGELFF. The chain links TRBV7-3 to TRBJ2-2; TRBD1 aligns across 10 bases. Trimming cost V 1 base and J 3 bases; bases outside gene matches: 2. The CDR3 is made up of 16 amino acids. In germline, CDR1 is SGHTA, CDR2 FQGTGA.